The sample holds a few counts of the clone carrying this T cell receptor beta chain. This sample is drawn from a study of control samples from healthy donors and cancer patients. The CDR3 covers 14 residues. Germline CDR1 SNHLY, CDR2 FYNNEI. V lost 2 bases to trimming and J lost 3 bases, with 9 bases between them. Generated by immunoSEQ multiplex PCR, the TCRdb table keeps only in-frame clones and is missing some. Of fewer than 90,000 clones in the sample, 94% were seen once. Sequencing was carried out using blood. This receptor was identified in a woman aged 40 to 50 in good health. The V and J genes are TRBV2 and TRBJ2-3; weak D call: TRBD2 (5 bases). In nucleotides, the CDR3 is TGTGCCAGCAGTGAACTCCTAGCTACAGATACGCAGTATTTT. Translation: CASSELLATDTQYF.